This T cell receptor (beta chain) was retrieved from a study of vaccination effects on CD4 cells after COVID-19. From germline, CDR1 is LGHNA and CDR2 YNFKEQ. Trimming shortened V by 2 bases and J by 2 bases, and 9 bases separated the two germline ends. CDR3 length equals 14 residues. Measured with immunoSEQ multiplex PCR; TCRdb has only the in-frame clones, and not every one. The sample comprises tens of thousands of clones, around 70% of which are singletons, and around 18% rests with the top ten. Sequencing was preceded by expansion of antigen-specific CD4+ T cells with viral peptide pools in the ViraFEST assay. CD4+ T cells were isolated after around 10 days of culture. Absence of prior SARS-CoV-2 infection characterized the vaccine recipients, who showed negative nucleocapsid antibodies. Concerning this clone itself: Its antigen is still unknown.

The chain is built from TRBV4-2 and TRBJ1-1; D gene uncertain. The sample was CD4+ T cells from PBMCs cultured with SARS-CoV-2 spike peptides, taken before COVID-19 vaccination. The clonotype originates from a human donor who received a COVID-19 vaccine. The CDR3 nucleotides read TGTGCCAGCAGCCAACCTCGAAGAAACACTGAAGCTTTCTTT. This translates into CASSQPRRNTEAFF.